These 31 T cell receptor beta chains originate from one sample sequenced in a study of blood T cell repertoires in COVID-19. Sequencing used immunoSEQ multiplex PCR; TCRdb keeps in-frame clones, though not all of them. The sample yields fewer than 300,000 clones, about 89% seen once. Sample: peripheral blood. Source of these receptors: a man aged 40-50 years who had recovered from COVID-19.

The chain is built from TRBV6-6 and TRBJ2-3; 7 nucleotides align to TRBD2. V shed 2 bases, J shed 1 base, and the junction held 3 bases outside the gene matches. This CDR3 contains 15 residues. Per the germline V gene, CDR1 is MNHNY and CDR2 is SVGAGI (reference sequence). CDR3 DNA: TGTGCCAGCAGTTACGCGGCGGGGGGCACAGATACGCAGTATTTT. Residues: CASSYAAGGTDTQYF.

The V gene is TRBV12-3 or TRBV12-4, the J gene TRBJ2-3, with D maybe TRBD2 (6 bases). CDR3 length equals 13 residues. V was clipped by 5 bases and J by 2 bases, with 8 bases between them. CDR3 DNA: TGTGCCAGCAGTCGGGACTTCACAGATACGCAGTATTTT. Translated, it gives CASSRDFTDTQYF.

This clone was seen more than once but under ten times. V usage is TRBV29-1 and J usage is TRBJ2-1, with TRBD2 matching over 14 bases. The CDR3 is 13 residues long. Germline-derived CDR1 and CDR2 are SQVTM and ANQGSEA. V gave up 6 bases and J gave up 9 bases; unmatched junction bases: 4. The CDR3 coding sequence is TGCAGCGTCCCCGGGACTAGCGGGAGTGAGCAGTTCTTC. Translating it yields CSVPGTSGSEQFF.

The DNA for the CDR3 is TGTGCCAGCAGTTCAGGCGGGGGCAATCAGCCCCAGCATTTT. Its protein product is CASSSGGGNQPQHF. The V call is TRBV28, the J call TRBJ1-5, with no clear D. Trimming pared 4 bases from V and 2 bases from J, leaving 9 bases between. Per germline, CDR1 MDHEN and CDR2 SYDVKM. The CDR3 length is 14 residues.

This clone has just one count. V usage is TRBV4-1 and J usage is TRBJ2-7; D may be TRBD2 (6 bases). The germline V gene has CDR1 MGHRA and CDR2 YSYEKL. The CDR3 runs 14 residues. V lost 0 bases, J lost 2 bases, and 8 bases lay in between. CDR3 nucleotide sequence: TGCGCCAGCAGCCAAGAGGGACTCCCCTACGAGCAGTACTTC. Its translation: CASSQEGLPYEQYF.

CDR3: CASHGTSGGGSEQFF. The CDR3 nucleotides are TGTGCCAGCCACGGGACTAGCGGGGGCGGGAGTGAGCAGTTCTTC. The chain recombines TRBV7-8 with TRBJ2-1; TRBD2 matches at 14 bases. This CDR3 spans 15 amino acids. V trimming: 8 bases; J trimming: 9 bases; junction bases outside the gene matches: 9. Germline lookup yields CDR1 SGHVS and CDR2 FQNEAQ.

This chain links TRBV27 with TRBJ2-1; TRBD2 matches 10 bases. Germline CDR1 reads MNHEY; CDR2 reads SMNVEV (reference sequence). The V gene end was trimmed by 2 bases and the J gene end by 6 bases; junction bases not matched to a gene: 4. This CDR3 has 15 amino acids. The CDR3 DNA reads as TGTGCCAGCAGTTTACTAGCGGGAGTTGGCAATGAGCAGTTCTTC. Translated, it gives CASSLLAGVGNEQFF.

The chain combines TRBV5-4 with TRBJ2-3, with 8 bases identical to TRBD2. V lost 3 bases and J lost 2; bases outside the gene matches: 5. There are 15 residues in the CDR3. Per the germline V gene, CDR1 is SGHNT and CDR2 is YYREEE (reference sequence). CDR3 sequence: CASSSKRETTDTQYF. CDR3 sequence (DNA): TGTGCCAGCAGCTCTAAGCGGGAGACCACAGATACGCAGTATTTT.

This clone was observed once. V gene TRBV29-1 combines with J gene TRBJ1-2; TRBD1 aligns across 8 bases. Germline V gene sequence: CDR1 SQVTM, CDR2 ANQGSEA. Trimming cost V 4 bases and J 8 bases; bases outside gene matches: 18. This CDR3 region has 16 residues. CDR3 DNA sequence: TGCAGCGTTGCTCTCCCCCCTAGGACAGGGCCTATAGGCTACACCTTC. Translating it yields CSVALPPRTGPIGYTF.

The chain employs TRBV6-5 and TRBJ2-5, with 7 bases matching TRBD1. The CDR3 sequence is 15 residues long. Germline-derived CDR1 and CDR2 are MNHEY and SVGAGI. The V gene end was trimmed by 0 bases and the J gene end by 4 bases; junction bases not matched to a gene: 5. CDR3 loop: CASSYSTNRGETQYF. CDR3 DNA: TGTGCCAGCAGTTACTCGACAAACAGGGGAGAGACCCAGTACTTC.

The chain couples TRBV21-1 to TRBJ2-1; the table's D call, TRBD1, was not checked against the DNA. TRBV21-1 is assigned pseudogene status. The CDR3 covers 16 residues. The CDR3 DNA reads TGTGCCAGCAACGACGACAACGGGGACAGCCACAATGAGCAGTTCTTC. This encodes CASNDDNGDSHNEQFF.

The V and J genes are TRBV6-8 and TRBJ1-5; D is ambiguous. The CDR3 runs to 20 residues. The V gene's germline CDR1 is MNHGY and CDR2 SAAAGT. The V end lost 4 bases, the J end lost 0 bases, and 25 bases lay between the germline ends. CDR3 coding DNA: TGTGCCAGCAGTTGCGCTGGTTGGCAGCGGGAGACCTATAGCAATCAGCCCCAGCATTTT. Its protein product is CASSCAGWQRETYSNQPQHF.

This chain connects TRBV21-1 to TRBJ2-7; TRBD1 was called by the table and not checked on the DNA. TRBV21-1 is tagged as a pseudogene. This CDR3 region has 18 residues. CDR3 coding DNA: TGTGCCAGCAGCAATTCACCCGGACAGGCGGCTGTCTCCTACGAGCAGTACTTC. It specifies CASSNSPGQAAVSYEQYF.

V is TRBV28 and J is TRBJ2-7, with 9 bases that match TRBD1. The J segment lost 2 bases and the V segment lost 6 bases, leaving 8 bases of the junction unmatched. Germline lookup yields CDR1 MDHEN and CDR2 SYDVKM. This CDR3 spans 15 amino acids. In DNA, the CDR3 is TGTGCCAGCAGCCCCCCCGGGACAGGGACCTACGAGCAGTACTTC. It yields the protein CASSPPGTGTYEQYF.

The chain is built from TRBV29-1 and TRBJ1-4; no reliable D call. The germline V gene encodes CDR1 SQVTM and CDR2 ANQGSEA. The CDR3 contains 12 residues. Trimming left V 4 bases short and J 8 bases short, with 11 bases between. DNA of the CDR3: TGCAGCGTTGGTCTCCCCCCCGAAAAACTGTTTTTT. Amino acids: CSVGLPPEKLFF.

The chain links TRBV6-6 to TRBJ2-2, with 11 bases fitting TRBD2. Germline values: CDR1 MNHNY, CDR2 SVGAGI (reference sequence). There are 14 residues in the CDR3. With V trimmed by 6 bases and J by 4 bases, 1 base remained unmatched. In DNA form, the CDR3 reads TGTGCCAGCAGGGGACTAGCGGTCACCGGGGAGCTGTTTTTT. Translating it yields CASRGLAVTGELFF.

V is TRBV6-2 or TRBV6-3 and J is TRBJ2-2, with 12 bases aligning to TRBD1. Germline trimming cut 5 bases from V and 5 bases from J; bases unmatched to any gene: 12. The CDR3 extends over 18 amino acids. Germline V lookup: CDR1 MNHEY, CDR2 SVGEGT. The CDR3 DNA reads as TGTGCCAGCAGTATGACCGGGACAGGGGGCATTTTGACCGGGGAGCTGTTTTTT. It codes for CASSMTGTGGILTGELFF.

J is TRBJ1-5 and V is TRBV4-1, with D perhaps TRBD1 (6 bases). Trimming removed 4 bases at V and 5 bases at J, with 12 bases between. There are 14 residues in the CDR3. Per the germline V gene, CDR1 is MGHRA and CDR2 is YSYEKL. The CDR3 protein is CASSPQQGYQPQHF. The CDR3 DNA reads TGCGCCAGCAGCCCACAACAGGGATATCAGCCCCAGCATTTT.

This clone was seen only once. The rearrangement uses TRBV5-6 and TRBJ2-2, with no clear D. From germline, CDR1 is SGHDT and CDR2 YYEEEE. The CDR3 consists of 15 residues. V dropped 2 bases and J dropped 4 bases, with 12 bases sitting between them. The DNA of the CDR3 is TGTGCCAGCAGCTTACGTCCGACAACCACCGGGGAGCTGTTTTTT. Its translation: CASSLRPTTTGELFF.

The V gene is TRBV21-1, the J gene TRBJ2-2; the table names TRBD1, a call not compared with the DNA. TRBV21-1 constitutes a pseudogene. The CDR3 consists of 20 residues. The CDR3 region has the DNA TGTGCCAGCAGCAAAGGGGATTCCGGGACAGGGGGGCCTGACACCGGGGAGCTGTTTTTT. This codes for CASSKGDSGTGGPDTGELFF.

The chain joins TRBV10-3 to TRBJ1-3; D unclear. Per the germline V gene, CDR1 is ENHRY and CDR2 is SYGVKD. The CDR3 has 13 amino acids. Trimming pared 8 bases from V and 0 bases from J, leaving 8 bases between. CDR3 coding DNA: TGTGCCATCGGCGGGAACTCTGGAAACACCATATATTTT. Amino acid sequence: CAIGGNSGNTIYF.

V and J are TRBV2 and TRBJ2-7; 7 nucleotides line up with TRBD1. With 8 bases clipped from V and 4 bases from J, the junction kept 8 bases outside the gene matches. The CDR3 contains 13 residues. Germline lookup yields CDR1 SNHLY and CDR2 FYNNEI. CDR3 sequence reads: CASGTGQSYEQYF. The CDR3 DNA is TGTGCCAGCGGTACGGGACAGAGTTACGAGCAGTACTTC.

This rearrangement joins TRBV6-6 to TRBJ1-1, with D hard to call. CDR3 length equals 10 residues. The V and J ends lost 9 bases and 0 bases respectively, with 2 bases between them. From germline, CDR1 is MNHNY and CDR2 SVGAGI (reference sequence). CDR3 protein: CASMNTEAFF. The DNA of the CDR3 is TGTGCCAGTATGAACACTGAAGCTTTCTTT.

V gene TRBV10-2 combines with J gene TRBJ2-1; 8 bases agree with TRBD2. J gave up 0 bases and V 4 bases, and 5 bases lay outside the gene matches. CDR3 length: 16 residues. Germline assignment: CDR1 WSHSY and CDR2 SAAADI. CDR3 sequence reads: CASSALAGSSYNEQFF. For the CDR3, the DNA is TGCGCCAGCAGTGCCTTAGCGGGGAGCTCCTACAATGAGCAGTTCTTC.

The V and J genes are TRBV9 and TRBJ2-2; 7 positions agree with TRBD2. V lost 4 bases, J lost 4 bases, and 7 bases stayed unmatched. The CDR3 loop spans 15 amino acids. The germline V gene has CDR1 SGDLS and CDR2 YYNGEE. CDR3 coding DNA: TGTGCCAGCAGCCCCGGACTAGGGCTCACCGGGGAGCTGTTTTTT. It encodes CASSPGLGLTGELFF. The full variable domain, rest sourced from reference TRBV9 and TRBJ2-2, is DSGVTQTPKHLITATGQRVTLRCSPRSGDLSVYWYQQSLDQGLQFLIQYYNGEERAKGNILERFSAQQFPDLHSELNLSSLELGDSALYFCASSPGLGLTGELFFGEGSRLTVL.

This clone was counted only a few times. The rearrangement uses TRBV5-1 and TRBJ2-7; 11 bases are a match to TRBD2. Germline CDR1 and CDR2: SGHRS and YFSETQ. The CDR3 contains 14 residues. Trimming took 4 bases from V and 4 from J; bases not matched to a gene: 4. Written as DNA, the CDR3 is TGCGCCAGCAGCCCGGGACTAGCGGCTTACGAGCAGTACTTC. Protein sequence: CASSPGLAAYEQYF.

This chain links TRBV18 with TRBJ2-7, with 10 bases that match TRBD2. CDR3 size: 16 residues. The ends lost 3 bases at V and 2 bases at J; junction bases unmatched: 7. Germline assignment: CDR1 KGHSH and CDR2 LQKENI. The CDR3 DNA follows: TGTGCCAGCTCACCCATAGCGGGAGGTTTAACCTACGAGCAGTACTTC. Its protein is CASSPIAGGLTYEQYF.

The chain couples TRBV6-5 to TRBJ1-1; weak D call: TRBD1 (6 bases). The germline V and J ends were trimmed by 4 bases and 3 bases, with 9 bases remaining between them. The germline gives CDR1 MNHEY, CDR2 SVGAGI. CDR3 length: 13 amino acids. The CDR3 nucleotides are TGTGCCAGCAGTTTTGGACAGTACACTGAAGCTTTCTTT. This codes for CASSFGQYTEAFF.

The chain combines TRBV5-1 with TRBJ2-3, with D uncertain. This CDR3 is 13 amino acids long. Germline V gives CDR1 SGHRS, CDR2 YFSETQ. V was pared by 0 bases and J by 7 bases, with 9 bases between. The CDR3 sequence: CASSLGLVNTQYF. The CDR3 DNA is TGCGCCAGCAGCTTGGGGCTGGTTAATACGCAGTATTTT.

The chain employs TRBV5-4 and TRBJ1-2; 8 nucleotides match TRBD1. This CDR3 contains 16 residues. The trim removed 4 bases at V and 4 bases at J, leaving 12 bases unmatched. The V gene's germline CDR1 is SGHNT and CDR2 YYREEE (reference sequence). The CDR3 nucleotides read TGTGCCAGCAGCCTGACAAGCAGGGGGCTAGGCTATGGCTACACCTTC. Its translation: CASSLTSRGLGYGYTF.

The chain is built from TRBV12-3 or TRBV12-4 and TRBJ2-7; no clear D. V was cut by 0 bases and J by 7 bases, with 4 bases left in between. The CDR3 extends over 11 amino acids. This CDR3 is CASSLATEQYF. In DNA form, the CDR3 reads TGTGCCAGCAGTTTAGCGACTGAGCAGTACTTC.